One sample yielded the 5 T cell receptor beta chains listed below, sequenced in a study of T cell changes during pregnancy in multiple sclerosis. Data came from immunoSEQ multiplex PCR; TCRdb stores just in-frame clones and leaves some out. The data hold roughly 97,000 clones, with 75% to 95% observed a single time. The sequencing here drew on peripheral blood, taken in the second trimester of pregnancy. These receptors were obtained from a female donor in good health, enrolled as a control in a pregnancy study.

The genes are TRBV27 and TRBJ1-3; no clear D. Trimming cost V 3 bases and J 0 bases, with 21 bases left between them. CDR1 and CDR2 (germline): MNHEY, SMNVEV (reference sequence). The length of the CDR3 is 19 residues. CDR3 sequence reads: CASSFVLFGVLLSGNTIYF. CDR3 DNA sequence: TGTGCCAGCAGTTTTGTGCTTTTCGGGGTCCTCCTCTCTGGAAACACCATATATTTT.

The rearrangement uses TRBV6-5 and TRBJ1-5, with D tentatively TRBD1 (5 bases). The CDR3 contains 14 residues. The V and J ends lost 3 bases and 5 bases respectively, with 11 bases between them. The V gene's germline CDR1 is MNHEY and CDR2 SVGAGI. The CDR3 here is CASSYQGVDQPQHF. Here the CDR3 DNA reads TGTGCCAGCAGTTATCAGGGCGTCGATCAGCCCCAGCATTTT.

V usage is TRBV9 and J usage is TRBJ1-2; no clear D. The V end lost 0 bases, the J end lost 3 bases, and 9 bases lay between the germline ends. The CDR3 extends over 14 amino acids. Germline V gene data show CDR1 as SGDLS and CDR2 as YYNGEE. CDR3 nucleotide sequence: TGTGCCAGCAGCGTAGCCCCCGGTTACTATGGCTACACCTTC. Its protein product is CASSVAPGYYGYTF.

This chain connects TRBV28 to TRBJ1-2, with D uncertain. V dropped 10 bases and J dropped 0 bases, with 9 bases sitting between them. CDR1 is MDHEN and CDR2 is SYDVKM in the germline V gene. This CDR3 spans 12 amino acids. The CDR3 here is CATSTPNYGYTF. The CDR3 nucleotides are TGTGCCACATCGACTCCTAACTATGGCTACACCTTC.

The chain uses TRBV7-9 and TRBJ2-2; 11 positions match TRBD2. Per the germline V gene, CDR1 is SEHNR and CDR2 is FQNEAQ (reference sequence). This CDR3 has 15 residues. V lost 5 bases to trimming and J lost 3 bases; unmatched junction nucleotides: 2. The CDR3 DNA reads as TGTGCCAGCAGCCCTAGCGGGAGGTACACCGGGGAGCTGTTTTTT. It codes for CASSPSGRYTGELFF.